Only a few counts were recorded for the clone carrying this T cell receptor (beta chain). V dropped 8 bases and J dropped 4 bases, with 14 bases sitting between them. The CDR3 sequence is 13 residues long. Germline CDR1 reads MDHEN; CDR2 reads SYDVKM. The data originate from a study of blood T cell repertoires in COVID-19. The repertoire was sequenced with immunoSEQ multiplex PCR; TCRdb's copy has only in-frame clones and lacks some. This table holds some 210,000 clones, 84% found once. The material sequenced was peripheral blood. This receptor was identified in a human donor in a cohort sampled during active COVID-19. This chain connects TRBV28 to TRBJ1-2; possible D gene TRBD1, 5 bases. The CDR3 DNA reads TGTGCCAGCTACGACAGCGCCCGCTATGGCTACACCTTC. Translation gives CASYDSARYGYTF.